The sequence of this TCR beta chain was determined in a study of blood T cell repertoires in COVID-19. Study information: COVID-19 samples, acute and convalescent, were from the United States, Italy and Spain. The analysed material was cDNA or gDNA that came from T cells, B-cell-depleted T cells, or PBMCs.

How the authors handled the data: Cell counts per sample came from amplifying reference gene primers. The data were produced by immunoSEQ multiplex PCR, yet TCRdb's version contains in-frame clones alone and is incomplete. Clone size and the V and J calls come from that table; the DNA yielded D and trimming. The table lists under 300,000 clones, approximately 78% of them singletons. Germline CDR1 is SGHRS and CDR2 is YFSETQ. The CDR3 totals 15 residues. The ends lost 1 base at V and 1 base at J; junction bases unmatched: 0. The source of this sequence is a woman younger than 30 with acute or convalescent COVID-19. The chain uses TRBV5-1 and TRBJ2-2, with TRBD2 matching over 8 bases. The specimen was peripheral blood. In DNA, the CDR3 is TGCGCCAGCAGCTTGACTAGCGGGAACACCGGGGAGCTGTTTTTT. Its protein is CASSLTSGNTGELFF.